These 10 T cell receptor beta chains came from one sample sequenced in a study of cytomegalovirus exposure and HLA in healthy donors. Libraries were prepared by immunoSEQ multiplex PCR; TCRdb keeps only in-frame clonotypes and omits some of them. The profile shows about 240,000 clones, about 90% of them singletons. Sequencing was performed on PBMCs. The receptors derive from a woman younger than 45 in good health and CMV-seropositive.

Here the CDR3 reads CASRVRQGATDTQYF. CDR3 DNA sequence: TGTGCCAGTCGTGTGAGACAGGGGGCGACAGATACGCAGTATTTT. The chain joins TRBV19 to TRBJ2-3, with 10 bases fitting TRBD1. The CDR3 sequence is 15 residues long. The V and J ends lost 8 bases and 3 bases, in that order; junction bases with no gene match: 8. The germline V gene has CDR1 LNHDA and CDR2 SQIVND (reference sequence).

The chain is built from TRBV5-1 and TRBJ1-1; TRBD1 is a possible D gene (6 bases). Per the germline V gene, CDR1 is SGHRS and CDR2 is YFSETQ. The ends were cut back, 6 bases at V and 1 base at J, with 13 bases in the middle. This CDR3 region has 14 residues. The CDR3 DNA reads TGCGCCAGCACCCCGACAGGCTCGAACACTGAAGCTTTCTTT. Protein: CASTPTGSNTEAFF.

The chain has TRBV11-2 and TRBJ1-1; D possibly corresponds to TRBD1 (5 bases). Germline CDR1 is SGHAT and CDR2 is FQNNGV. This CDR3 is 15 amino acids long. The V end lost 5 bases, the J end lost 4 bases, and 17 bases lay between the germline ends. This chain's CDR3 is CASSTRLGGGTEAFF. The CDR3 DNA reads TGTGCCAGCAGCACCCGGTTGGGGGGGGGCACTGAAGCTTTCTTT.

The chain joins TRBV5-1 to TRBJ2-1, with TRBD2 as a possible D gene (5 bases). V gave up 5 bases and J gave up 6 bases, with 18 bases separating them. Looked up from germline, CDR1 is SGHRS and CDR2 is YFSETQ. This CDR3 region has 15 residues. CDR3 protein: CASRADAGGGNEQFF. The CDR3 DNA is TGCGCCAGCAGAGCGGACGCCGGTGGAGGCAATGAGCAGTTCTTC.

This clone was seen just once. The chain has TRBV9 and TRBJ2-1; 9 bases map to TRBD2. CDR3 size: 16 residues. Per germline, CDR1 SGDLS and CDR2 YYNGEE. V lost 4 bases and J lost 1; bases outside the gene matches: 6. CDR3 nucleotide sequence: TGTGCCAGCAGCAGTTGGGGACTAGCTTCCTACAATGAGCAGTTCTTC. Translation gives CASSSWGLASYNEQFF.

This clone was seen a handful of times. This chain links TRBV25-1 with TRBJ1-5; TRBD1 agrees at 11 bases. This CDR3 contains 16 residues. Germline CDR1 reads MGHDK; CDR2 reads SYGVNS. Trimming took 3 bases from V and 5 from J; bases not matched to a gene: 6. This chain's CDR3 is CASSDRDRGIDQPQHF. CDR3 nucleotide sequence: TGTGCCAGCAGTGACCGGGACAGGGGGATTGATCAGCCCCAGCATTTT.

V gene TRBV5-5 combines with J gene TRBJ1-2, with 9 bases identical to TRBD1. Germline CDR1 reads SGHKS; CDR2 reads YYEKEE (reference sequence). CDR3 length equals 19 residues. V trimming: 4 bases; J trimming: 5 bases; junction bases outside the gene matches: 21. The CDR3 protein is CASSPRQGGQGSIMYGYTF. Here the CDR3 DNA reads TGTGCCAGCAGCCCCCGACAGGGGGGACAGGGCTCAATTATGTATGGCTACACCTTC.

V gene TRBV23-1 combines with J gene TRBJ2-7; 12 bases fit TRBD2. TRBV23-1 falls under the ORF class, with uncertain function. This CDR3 comprises 15 residues. Trimming at V came to 3 bases and at J to 6 bases, leaving 6 bases not matched to a gene. This CDR3 is CASSQLAGGPCEQYF. CDR3 bases: TGCGCCAGCAGTCAGCTAGCGGGAGGGCCTTGCGAGCAGTACTTC.

The chain carries TRBV5-1 and TRBJ2-3; 8 bases align to TRBD2. This CDR3 has 15 residues. V was pared by 3 bases and J by 3 bases, with 6 bases of the junction left unmatched. The germline V gene encodes CDR1 SGHRS and CDR2 YFSETQ. CDR3 sequence (DNA): TGCGCCAGCAGCTCCCAAAGCGGGAGAACAGATACGCAGTATTTT. It codes for CASSSQSGRTDTQYF.

The chain joins TRBV27 to TRBJ2-7, with TRBD2 identical over 7 bases. This CDR3 is built from 16 residues. J gave up 0 bases and V 5 bases, and 10 bases lay outside the gene matches. CDR1 is MNHEY, CDR2 SMNVEV, per germline (reference sequence). CDR3 protein: CASSKKLAPSSYEQYF. CDR3 DNA: TGTGCCAGCAGTAAAAAACTAGCGCCAAGCTCCTACGAGCAGTACTTC.